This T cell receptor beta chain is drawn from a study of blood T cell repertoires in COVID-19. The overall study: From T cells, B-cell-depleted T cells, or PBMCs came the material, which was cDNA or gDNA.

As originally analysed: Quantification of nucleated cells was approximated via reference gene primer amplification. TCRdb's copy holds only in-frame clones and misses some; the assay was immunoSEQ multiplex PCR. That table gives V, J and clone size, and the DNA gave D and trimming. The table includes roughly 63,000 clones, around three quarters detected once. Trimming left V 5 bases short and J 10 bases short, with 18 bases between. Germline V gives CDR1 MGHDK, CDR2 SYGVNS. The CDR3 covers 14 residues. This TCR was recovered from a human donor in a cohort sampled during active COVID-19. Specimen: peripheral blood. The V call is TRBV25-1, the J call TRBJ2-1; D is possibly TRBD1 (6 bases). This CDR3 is CASSSASGAREQFF. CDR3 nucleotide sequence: TGTGCCAGCAGTTCCGCTTCAGGGGCACGAGAGCAGTTCTTC.